The source of this T cell receptor beta chain is a study of lung T cells in sarcoidosis with Löfgren's syndrome. Study-level information: Repertoire analyses centered on Löfgren's syndrome patients.

From the reads, TCRdb called clonotypes with MiXCR, one entry per CDR3 protein. Of some 2,900 distinct CDR3 sequences listed, around 25% are singletons. Trimming removed 5 bases from V and 5 bases from J; junction bases left unmatched: 11. The CDR3 spans 16 residues. The germline CDR1 and CDR2 sequences are SGHAT and FQNNGV. About this clonotype itself: Its antigen is as yet unknown. This may be a read error, as it is one base from a much larger clone.

General study results and limits: TRBV2 was the preferred pairing partner of TRAV12-1, with similar CDR3s. Versus controls, Löfgren's syndrome patients reportedly showed TRAV12-1 and TRBV2 as most expanded. Shared TRAV12-1 and TRBV2 CDR3 motifs were reported across several patients.

This TCR was recovered from a human donor with sarcoidosis (Löfgren's syndrome or another form), or a control subject (not recorded which). The chain employs TRBV11-2 and TRBJ2-5, with 10 bases lining up with TRBD2. Sequencing was done on a sample of CD4+ T cells from bronchoalveolar lavage. The CDR3 loop is CASSLGPAGGHETQYF. Written as DNA, the CDR3 is TGTGCCAGCAGCCTAGGACCAGCGGGGGGGCATGAGACCCAGTACTTC.